These T cell receptor beta chains were read from a single sample in a study of early T cells in non-severe SARS-CoV-2 infection. TCRdb reprocessed the 5' RACE reads via MiXCR and lists one record per CDR3 protein. In the table there are around 89,000 distinct CDR3 sequences, roughly 15% of which are singletons. What was sequenced was whole blood. The receptors were sampled from an adult who was a healthcare worker with PCR-confirmed SARS-CoV-2 infection or an uninfected control (not recorded which). Each CDR3 is given with its conserved first and last residue. The D gene is left open where the match is weak. Clone size is stated in some rows and not others, as once, few, many or a class when expanded.

12	many	TRBJ1-1	TRBV27	-	CASSLLNTEAFF	TGTGCCAGCAGTTTACTGAACACTGAAGCTTTCTTT
14	few	TRBJ2-3	TRBV5-1	-	CASSLSPSTDTQYF	TGCGCCAGCAGCTTGAGTCCTAGCACAGATACGCAGTATTTT
16	-	TRBJ2-3	TRBV9	TRBD2	CASGRGAGVDADTQYF	TGTGCCAGCGGCAGGGGAGCGGGGGTCGACGCAGATACGCAGTATTTT
15	-	TRBJ2-3	TRBV9	-	CASSVDPGDTDTQYF	TGTGCCAGCAGCGTAGATCCAGGGGACACAGATACGCAGTATTTT
15	few	TRBJ1-5	TRBV28	-	CASSPPGPSDQPQHF	TGTGCCAGCAGCCCCCCGGGACCGAGCGATCAGCCCCAGCATTTT
17	-	TRBJ1-1	TRBV18	-	CASSPTPGRIAGTEAFF	TGTGCCAGCTCACCAACCCCGGGACGGATAGCGGGTACTGAAGCTTTCTTT
14	few	TRBJ2-1	TRBV20-1	TRBD2	CSAREGGSYNEQFF	TGCAGTGCTCGGGAGGGAGGATCCTACAATGAGCAGTTCTTC
14	many	TRBJ1-1	TRBV5-1	-	CASSLSHGRAEAFF	TGCGCCAGCAGCTTGTCCCACGGGAGGGCTGAAGCTTTCTTT
16	few	TRBJ2-2	TRBV20-1	TRBD1	CSARDVGQGRAGELFF	TGCAGTGCTAGAGACGTCGGACAGGGTCGGGCCGGGGAGCTGTTTTTT
16	-	TRBJ2-2	TRBV3-1	TRBD1	CASSQARTGSTGELFF	TGTGCCAGCAGCCAAGCTCGGACAGGGAGCACCGGGGAGCTGTTTTTT
14	few	TRBJ1-5	TRBV18	-	CASSPQPSNQPQHF	TGTGCCAGCTCACCACAACCAAGCAATCAGCCCCAGCATTTT
15	many	TRBJ1-1	TRBV6-1	-	CASSVAPGVNTEAFF	TGTGCCAGCAGTGTCGCACCAGGAGTGAACACTGAAGCTTTCTTT
15	few	TRBJ1-4	TRBV6-1	TRBD1	CASSAAGTGDEKLFF	TGTGCCAGCAGTGCAGCCGGGACAGGGGACGAAAAACTGTTTTTT